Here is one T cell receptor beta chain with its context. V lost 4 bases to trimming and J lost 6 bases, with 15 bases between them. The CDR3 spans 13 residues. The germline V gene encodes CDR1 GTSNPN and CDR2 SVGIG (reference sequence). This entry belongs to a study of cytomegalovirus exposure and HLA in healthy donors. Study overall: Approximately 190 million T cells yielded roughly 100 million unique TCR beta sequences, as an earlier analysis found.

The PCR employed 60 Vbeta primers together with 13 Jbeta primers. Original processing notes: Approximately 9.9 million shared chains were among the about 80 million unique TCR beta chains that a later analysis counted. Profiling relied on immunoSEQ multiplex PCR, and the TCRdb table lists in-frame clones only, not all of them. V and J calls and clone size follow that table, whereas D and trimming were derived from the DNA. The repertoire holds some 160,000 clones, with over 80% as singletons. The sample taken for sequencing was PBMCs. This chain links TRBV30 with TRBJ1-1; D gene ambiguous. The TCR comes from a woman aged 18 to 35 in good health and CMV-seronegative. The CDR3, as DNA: TGTGCCTGGATGTGGCCTTATCGGGCTGAAGCTTTCTTT. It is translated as CAWMWPYRAEAFF.